The 8 T cell receptor beta chains below were found in one sample sequenced in a study of identical twins. Each CDR3 protein is one row after TCRdb ran MiXCR on the 5' RACE reads. The sample yields about 340,000 distinct CDR3 sequences, over 9% seen once. These data also featured in a second study, about yellow fever vaccine responses in identical twins.

What was sequenced was CD8+ T cells sorted from blood. These receptors all stem from a woman between 18 and 29 years old in good health.

This clonotype was picked up a small number of times. The chain has TRBV11-1 and TRBJ2-1, with a possible D match to TRBD2 (5 bases). CDR3 length: 15 residues. The germline V and J ends were trimmed by 3 bases and 0 bases, with 9 bases remaining between them. The germline gives CDR1 SGHAT, CDR2 FQDESV (reference sequence). CDR3 in amino acids: CASSFGVSSYNEQFF. As DNA, the CDR3 is TGTGCCAGCAGCTTCGGGGTTAGCTCCTACAATGAGCAGTTCTTC.

In this sample, this clonotype turned up many times. J is TRBJ2-1 and V is TRBV15, with unresolved D. The germline V gene encodes CDR1 LNHNV and CDR2 YYDKDF (reference sequence). V lost 3 bases to trimming and J lost 0 bases, with 12 bases between them. The CDR3 consists of 16 residues. This CDR3 reads CATSSPEMSSYNEQFF. The CDR3 region has the DNA TGTGCCACCAGCAGCCCGGAAATGAGCTCCTACAATGAGCAGTTCTTC.

The CDR3 sequence: CASSQDGLNSYNEQFF. DNA of the CDR3: TGCGCCAGCAGCCAAGACGGGTTGAACTCCTACAATGAGCAGTTCTTC. The chain uses TRBV4-1 and TRBJ2-1, with D uncertain. The CDR3 runs to 16 residues. The germline CDR1 and CDR2 sequences are MGHRA and YSYEKL. Trimming took off 0 bases at V and 0 bases at J, with 9 bases between the two ends.

The rearrangement links TRBV5-6 to TRBJ2-1, with a weak D call TRBD2 (5 bases). The CDR3 length is 14 residues. V lost 1 base to trimming and J lost 10 bases, with 15 bases between them. Per germline, CDR1 SGHDT and CDR2 YYEEEE. The CDR3, as DNA: TGTGCCAGCAGCTTGTCTTACGGAGGCGGGGAGCAGTTCTTC. Translated, it gives CASSLSYGGGEQFF.

This clonotype was detected many times. The chain carries TRBV6-2 or TRBV6-3 and TRBJ2-1; no firm D call. CDR3 size: 12 residues. Per germline, CDR1 MNHEY and CDR2 SVGEGT. V was cut by 6 bases and J by 10 bases, with 13 bases left in between. As DNA, the CDR3 is TGTGCCAGCAGCAACTTGCCGAGAGAGCAGTTCTTC. It translates to CASSNLPREQFF.

The chain has TRBV21-1 and TRBJ2-1; TRBD2 is the table's D call and was not checked against the DNA. TRBV21-1 is a known pseudogene. The CDR3 spans 13 residues. CDR3 coding DNA: TGTGCCTGTCTAGCGGGGGGTGGCAATGAGCAGTTCTTC. Residues: CACLAGGGNEQFF.

In this sample, this clonotype turned up a few times. V and J are TRBV24-1 and TRBJ2-5; D is perhaps TRBD1 or TRBD2 (5 bases each). The CDR3 loop spans 18 amino acids. Trimming took 3 bases from V and 1 from J, leaving 20 bases between them. Germline CDR1 and CDR2: KGHDR and SFDVKD. The CDR3 region has the DNA TGTGCCACCAGTGATATAACAACCGGGACCACTTCCCAAGAGACCCAGTACTTC. It translates to CATSDITTGTTSQETQYF.

There are a few counts of this clonotype. V usage is TRBV7-9 and J usage is TRBJ2-7, with TRBD1 matching over 7 bases. The CDR3 totals 14 residues. The V gene's germline CDR1 is SEHNR and CDR2 FQNEAQ (reference sequence). Trimming took 5 bases from V and 3 from J; bases not matched to a gene: 7. The CDR3 here is CASSPRDRNYEQYF. The DNA of the CDR3 is TGTGCCAGCAGCCCCCGGGACAGAAACTACGAGCAGTACTTC.